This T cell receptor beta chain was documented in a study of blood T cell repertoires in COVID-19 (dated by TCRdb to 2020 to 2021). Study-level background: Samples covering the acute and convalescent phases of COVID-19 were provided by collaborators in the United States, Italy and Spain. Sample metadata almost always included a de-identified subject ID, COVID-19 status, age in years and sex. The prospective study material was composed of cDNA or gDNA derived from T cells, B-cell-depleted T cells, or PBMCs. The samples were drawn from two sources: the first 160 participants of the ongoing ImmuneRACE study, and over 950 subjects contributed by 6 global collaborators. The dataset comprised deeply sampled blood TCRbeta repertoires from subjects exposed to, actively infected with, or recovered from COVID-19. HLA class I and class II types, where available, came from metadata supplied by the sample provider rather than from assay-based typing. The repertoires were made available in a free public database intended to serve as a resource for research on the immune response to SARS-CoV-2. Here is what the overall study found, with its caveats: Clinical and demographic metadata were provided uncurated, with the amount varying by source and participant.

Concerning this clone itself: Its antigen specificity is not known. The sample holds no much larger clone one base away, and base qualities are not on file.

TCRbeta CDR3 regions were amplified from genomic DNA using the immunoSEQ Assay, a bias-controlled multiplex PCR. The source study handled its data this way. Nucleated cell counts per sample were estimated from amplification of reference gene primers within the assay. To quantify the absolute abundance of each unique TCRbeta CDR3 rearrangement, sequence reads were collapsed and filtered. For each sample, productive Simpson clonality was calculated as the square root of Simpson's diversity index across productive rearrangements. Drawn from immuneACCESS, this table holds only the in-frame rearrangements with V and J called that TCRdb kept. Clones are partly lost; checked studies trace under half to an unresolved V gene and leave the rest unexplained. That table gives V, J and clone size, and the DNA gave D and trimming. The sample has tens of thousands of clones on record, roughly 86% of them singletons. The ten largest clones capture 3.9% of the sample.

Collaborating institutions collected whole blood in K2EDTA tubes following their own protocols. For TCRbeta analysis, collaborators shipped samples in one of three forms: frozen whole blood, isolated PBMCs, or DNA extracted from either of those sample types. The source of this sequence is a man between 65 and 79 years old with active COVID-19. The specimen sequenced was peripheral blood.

CDR3 loop: CASSLGRAPGELFF. The DNA sequence is TGTGCCAGCAGCTTAGGCAGGGCCCCCGGGGAGCTGTTTTTT. Rearrangement joined TRBV7-3 to TRBJ2-2, and perhaps TRBD1 as D gene, on 5 matching bases. The CDR3 covers 14 residues, taking in both the cysteine and the phenylalanine. CDR3 DNA is the only sequence kept; it has 42 bases, read in frame from the first base. Looking up the germline V gene yields CDR1 SGHTA and CDR2 FQGTGA. Trimming takes 2 bases from V and 6 bases from J, and the germline ends sit 10 bases apart. With the portions outside the CDR3 filled from the reference TRBV7-3 and TRBJ2-2 genes, the complete variable region becomes GAGVSQTPSNKVTEKGKYVELRCDPISGHTALYWYRQSLGQGPEFLIYFQGTGAADDSGLPNDRFFAVRPEGSVSTLKIQRTERGDSAVYLCASSLGRAPGELFFGEGSRLTVL.